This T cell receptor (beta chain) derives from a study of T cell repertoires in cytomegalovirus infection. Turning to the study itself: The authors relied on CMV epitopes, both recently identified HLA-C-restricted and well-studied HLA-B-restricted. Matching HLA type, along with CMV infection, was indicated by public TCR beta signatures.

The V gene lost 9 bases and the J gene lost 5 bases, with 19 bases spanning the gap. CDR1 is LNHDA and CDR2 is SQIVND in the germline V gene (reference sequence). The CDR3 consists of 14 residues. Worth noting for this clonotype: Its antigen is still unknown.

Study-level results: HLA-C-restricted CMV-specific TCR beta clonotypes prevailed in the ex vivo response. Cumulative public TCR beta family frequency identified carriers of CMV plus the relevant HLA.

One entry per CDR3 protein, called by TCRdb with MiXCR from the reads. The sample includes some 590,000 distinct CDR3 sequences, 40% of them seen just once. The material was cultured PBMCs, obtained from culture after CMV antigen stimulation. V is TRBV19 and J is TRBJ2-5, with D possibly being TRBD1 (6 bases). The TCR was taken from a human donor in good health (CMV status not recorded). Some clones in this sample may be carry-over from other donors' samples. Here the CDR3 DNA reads TGTGCCAGCTCACTCAGGGGTTTCGCGGAGACCCAGTACTTC. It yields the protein CASSLRGFAETQYF.